Below are 13 T cell receptor beta chains sequenced from a single sample in a study of blood T cell repertoires in COVID-19. Method: immunoSEQ multiplex PCR; TCRdb's copy keeps in-frame clones and lacks some. The sample yields 110,000 or so clones, about 85% seen once. Material: peripheral blood. Receptor source: a human donor in a cohort sampled during active COVID-19.

The chain carries TRBV30 and TRBJ2-7; the match to TRBD1 covers 7 bases. The CDR3 extends over 13 amino acids. Trimming cost V 2 bases and J 5 bases; bases outside gene matches: 6. Germline CDR1 and CDR2: GTSNPN and SVGIG (reference sequence). In DNA, the CDR3 is TGTGCCTGGAGTAAATACAGGGGAAACGAGCAGTACTTC. Translated, it gives CAWSKYRGNEQYF. Full variable domain (rest looked up from reference TRBV30 and TRBJ2-7): SQTIHQWPATLVQPVGSPLSLECTVEGTSNPNLYWYRQAAGRGLQLLFYSVGIGQISSEVPQNLSASRPQDRQFILSSKKLLLSDSGFYLCAWSKYRGNEQYFGPGTRLTVT.

The rearrangement uses TRBV6-6 and TRBJ2-3, with 8 nucleotides matching TRBD1. Unmatched junction bases numbered 11, after V lost 10 bases and J lost 5 bases. Germline CDR1 reads MNHNY; CDR2 reads SVGAGI (reference sequence). The CDR3 runs to 14 residues. CDR3 nucleotide sequence: TGTGCCACCGATGGGGCAGGGGGCGAAGATACGCAGTATTTT. Protein sequence: CATDGAGGEDTQYF.

This clone was recorded a few times. The rearrangement uses TRBV6-1 and TRBJ2-7; 10 nucleotides agree with TRBD1. Germline V gene lookup returns CDR1 MNHNS and CDR2 SASEGT. The junction had 4 bases not matched to a gene; V was cut back by 2 bases and J by 9 bases. This CDR3 contains 13 residues. CDR3 sequence reads: CASSEMTGGVQYF. The CDR3, as DNA: TGTGCCAGCAGTGAAATGACAGGGGGCGTGCAGTACTTC.

The rearrangement joins TRBV25-1 to TRBJ1-3, with TRBD1 as a possible D gene (5 bases). Trimming stripped 6 bases from V and 4 bases from J, with 16 bases between. CDR1 is MGHDK, CDR2 SYGVNS, per germline. The CDR3 spans 15 residues. This chain's CDR3 is CASSDPGVIGNTIYF. DNA for the CDR3: TGTGCCAGCAGCGATCCGGGGGTCATCGGAAACACCATATATTTT.

V and J are TRBV2 and TRBJ1-4; the D gene is possibly TRBD1 (5 bases). CDR1 is SNHLY and CDR2 is FYNNEI in the germline V gene. V lost 0 bases to trimming and J lost 8 bases, with 16 bases between them. The CDR3 has 16 residues. CDR3 sequence (DNA): TGTGCCAGCAGTGAAGCGCTTTTCCAGGGCGGCGAAAAACTGTTTTTT. It is translated as CASSEALFQGGEKLFF.

The CDR3 DNA reads as TGTGCCAGCAGTTCCGTCACAGATACGCAGTATTTT. It translates to CASSSVTDTQYF. The genes are TRBV6-2 or TRBV6-3 and TRBJ2-3; the D is unclear. The germline V gene has CDR1 MNHEY and CDR2 SVGEGT. V dropped 4 bases and J dropped 2 bases, with 4 bases sitting between them. CDR3 size: 12 residues.

This chain's CDR3 is CASSQHPTLSGNTIYF. CDR3 coding DNA: TGTGCCAGCAGCCAACACCCGACACTCTCTGGAAACACCATATATTTT. This chain connects TRBV7-3 to TRBJ1-3; D ambiguous. In germline, CDR1 is SGHTA, CDR2 FQGTGA. The CDR3 runs to 16 residues. Deletions cut 5 bases from V and 0 bases from J, with 14 bases between.

This chain joins TRBV12-3 or TRBV12-4 and TRBJ2-1; the match to TRBD2 covers 9 bases. V lost 6 bases and J lost 7; bases outside the gene matches: 1. There are 12 residues in the CDR3. This CDR3 reads CASRTSGNEQFF. Here the CDR3 DNA reads TGTGCCAGCAGAACTAGCGGGAATGAGCAGTTCTTC.

The chain joins TRBV20-1 to TRBJ1-3, with D hard to call. The CDR3 spans 14 residues. Trimming removed 6 bases at V and 0 bases at J, with 12 bases between. The germline gives CDR1 DFQATT, CDR2 SNEGSKA (reference sequence). The CDR3 loop is CSASNRDSGNTIYF. The CDR3 DNA sequence: TGCAGTGCGAGTAACAGAGACTCTGGAAACACCATATATTTT.

CDR3 residues: CAWGTAAQGNSPLHF. The CDR3 DNA reads as TGTGCCTGGGGGACAGCGGCACAGGGAAATTCACCCCTCCACTTT. This rearrangement joins TRBV30 to TRBJ1-6; 7 nucleotides agree with TRBD1. In germline, CDR1 is GTSNPN, CDR2 SVGIG (reference sequence). There are 15 residues in the CDR3. With 5 bases clipped from V and 7 bases from J, the junction kept 11 bases outside the gene matches.

The chain has TRBV18 and TRBJ1-5, with 10 bases lining up with TRBD1. The germline CDR1 and CDR2 sequences are KGHSH and LQKENI. The J segment lost 0 bases and the V segment lost 2 bases, leaving 7 bases of the junction unmatched. This CDR3 has 18 residues. The CDR3 spells CASSPWDRGSNSNQPQHF. In nucleotides, the CDR3 is TGTGCCAGCTCACCATGGGACAGGGGAAGTAATAGCAATCAGCCCCAGCATTTT.

The V and J genes are TRBV25-1 and TRBJ1-2; 9 nucleotides align to TRBD1. Germline assignment: CDR1 MGHDK and CDR2 SYGVNS. Losses at the gene ends were 2 bases for V and 4 bases for J; bases not matched to a gene: 2. CDR3 length: 14 amino acids. The CDR3 reads CASSEGTGPYGYTF. The CDR3, as DNA: TGTGCCAGCAGTGAAGGGACAGGGCCCTATGGCTACACCTTC.

The chain has TRBV6-6 and TRBJ2-1, with 8 nucleotides matching TRBD2. CDR1 is MNHNY and CDR2 is SVGAGI in the germline V gene (reference sequence). This CDR3 spans 15 amino acids. The V segment lost 7 bases and the J segment 0 bases; nucleotides outside the gene matches: 5. The DNA of the CDR3 is TGTGCCAGCACCCCGGGAGGGATCTCCTACAATGAGCAGTTCTTC. Residues: CASTPGGISYNEQFF.